These 2 T cell receptor beta chains originate from one sample sequenced in a study of Ad26.COV2.S vaccination and SARS-CoV-2 variants. The treatment denotes: approximately 18 received Ad26.COV2.S at low or high dose, single or two shots; a few received placebo; per-sample allocation not given. Day 63 after the first vaccine or placebo injection was the time point for sampling. The data were produced by immunoSEQ multiplex PCR, yet TCRdb's version contains in-frame clones alone and is incomplete. Counted here are about 460,000 clones, roughly 87% occurring once; the ten biggest clones make up 1.5% to 2%. Source: peripheral blood, taken in a trial of Ad26.COV2.S vaccine versus placebo. These TCRs come from a person aged 18-60 years who received the Ad26.COV2.S COVID-19 vaccine or a placebo.

The chain is built from TRBV4-1 and TRBJ2-6; TRBD1 agrees at 10 bases. The CDR3 is made up of 19 amino acids. J was trimmed by 0 bases and V by 3 bases; bases with no gene match: 8. From germline, CDR1 is MGHRA and CDR2 YSYEKL. The CDR3 region is CASSHLPGQGSSGANVLTF. CDR3 nucleotides: TGCGCCAGCAGCCACCTACCGGGACAGGGGAGCTCTGGGGCCAACGTCCTGACTTTC.

The gene calls are TRBV2 and TRBJ2-5; D gene ambiguous. Trimming removed 9 bases at V and 5 bases at J, with 10 bases between. This CDR3 spans 11 amino acids. Germline loops: CDR1 SNHLY, CDR2 FYNNEI. This CDR3 is CASRIRETQYF. The DNA for the CDR3 is TGTGCCAGTAGGATTCGGGAGACCCAGTACTTC. Full variable domain (remainder filled in from reference TRBV2 and TRBJ2-5): EPEVTQTPSHQVTQMGQEVILRCVPISNHLYFYWYRQILGQKVEFLVSFYNNEISEKSEIFDDQFSVERPDGSNFTLKIRSTKLEDSAMYFCASRIRETQYFGPGTRLLVL.